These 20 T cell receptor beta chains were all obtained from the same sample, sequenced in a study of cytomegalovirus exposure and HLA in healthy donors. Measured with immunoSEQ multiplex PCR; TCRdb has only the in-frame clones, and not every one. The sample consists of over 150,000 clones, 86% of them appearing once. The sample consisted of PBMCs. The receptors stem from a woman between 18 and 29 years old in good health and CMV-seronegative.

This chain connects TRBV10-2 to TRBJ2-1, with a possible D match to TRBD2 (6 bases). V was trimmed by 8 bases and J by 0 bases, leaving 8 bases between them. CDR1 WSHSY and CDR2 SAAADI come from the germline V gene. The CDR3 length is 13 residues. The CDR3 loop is CASAGNSYNEQFF. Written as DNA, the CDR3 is TGCGCCAGCGCGGGGAACTCCTACAATGAGCAGTTCTTC.

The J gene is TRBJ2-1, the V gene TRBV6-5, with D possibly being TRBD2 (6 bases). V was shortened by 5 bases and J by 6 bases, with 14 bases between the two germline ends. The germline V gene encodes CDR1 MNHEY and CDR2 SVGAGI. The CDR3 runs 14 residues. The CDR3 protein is CASSTRPGGNEQFF. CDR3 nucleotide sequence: TGTGCCAGCAGTACCCGTCCCGGGGGCAATGAGCAGTTCTTC.

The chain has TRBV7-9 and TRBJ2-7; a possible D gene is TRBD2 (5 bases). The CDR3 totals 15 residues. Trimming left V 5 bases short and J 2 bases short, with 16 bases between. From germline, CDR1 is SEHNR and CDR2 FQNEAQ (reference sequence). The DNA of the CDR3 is TGTGCCAGCAGCGACGGCCGGGTCGGGACCTACGAGCAGTACTTC. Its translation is CASSDGRVGTYEQYF.

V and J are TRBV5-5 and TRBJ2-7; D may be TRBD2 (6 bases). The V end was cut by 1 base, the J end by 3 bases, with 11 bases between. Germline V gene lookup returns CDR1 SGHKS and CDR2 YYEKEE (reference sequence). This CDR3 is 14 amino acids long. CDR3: CASSLWGVGYEQYF. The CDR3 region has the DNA TGTGCCAGCAGCTTGTGGGGGGTAGGCTACGAGCAGTACTTC.

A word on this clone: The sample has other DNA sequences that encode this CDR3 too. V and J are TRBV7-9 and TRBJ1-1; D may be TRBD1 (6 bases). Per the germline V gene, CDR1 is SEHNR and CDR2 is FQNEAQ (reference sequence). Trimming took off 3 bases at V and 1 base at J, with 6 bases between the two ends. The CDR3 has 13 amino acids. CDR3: CASSLGQNTEAFF. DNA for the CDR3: TGTGCCAGCAGCTTGGGACAGAACACTGAAGCTTTCTTT.

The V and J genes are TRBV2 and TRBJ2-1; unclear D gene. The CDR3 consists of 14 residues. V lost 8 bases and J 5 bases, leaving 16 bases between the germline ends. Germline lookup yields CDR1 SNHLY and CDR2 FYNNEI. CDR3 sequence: CASCLLTEDNEQFF. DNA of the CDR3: TGTGCCAGCTGCCTACTCACCGAAGACAATGAGCAGTTCTTC. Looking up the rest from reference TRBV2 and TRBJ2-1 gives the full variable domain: EPEVTQTPSHQVTQMGQEVILRCVPISNHLYFYWYRQILGQKVEFLVSFYNNEISEKSEIFDDQFSVERPDGSNFTLKIRSTKLEDSAMYFCASCLLTEDNEQFFGPGTRLTVL.

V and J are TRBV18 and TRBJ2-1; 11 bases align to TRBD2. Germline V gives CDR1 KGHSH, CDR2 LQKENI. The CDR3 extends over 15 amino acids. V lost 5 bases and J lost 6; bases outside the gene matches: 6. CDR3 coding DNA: TGTGCCAGCTCATTACTAGCGGGGGTTGGCAATGAGCAGTTCTTC. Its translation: CASSLLAGVGNEQFF.

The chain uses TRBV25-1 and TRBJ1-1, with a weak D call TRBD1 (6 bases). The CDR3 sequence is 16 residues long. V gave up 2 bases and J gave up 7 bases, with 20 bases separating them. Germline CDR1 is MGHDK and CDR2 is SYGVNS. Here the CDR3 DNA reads TGTGCCAGCAGTGAAGGGGGGGCGCGAATTTATGTTGAAGCTTTCTTT. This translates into CASSEGGARIYVEAFF. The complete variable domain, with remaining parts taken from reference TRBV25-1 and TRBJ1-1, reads EADIYQTPRYLVIGTGKKITLECSQTMGHDKMYWYQQDPGMELHLIHYSYGVNSTEKGDLSSESTVSRIRTEHFPLTLESARPSHTSQYLCASSEGGARIYVEAFFGQGTRLTVV.

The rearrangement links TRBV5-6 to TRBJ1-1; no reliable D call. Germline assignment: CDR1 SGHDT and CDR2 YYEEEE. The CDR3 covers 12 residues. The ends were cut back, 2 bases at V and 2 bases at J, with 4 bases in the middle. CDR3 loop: CASSFLNTEAFF. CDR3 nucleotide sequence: TGTGCCAGCAGCTTTTTAAACACTGAAGCTTTCTTT.

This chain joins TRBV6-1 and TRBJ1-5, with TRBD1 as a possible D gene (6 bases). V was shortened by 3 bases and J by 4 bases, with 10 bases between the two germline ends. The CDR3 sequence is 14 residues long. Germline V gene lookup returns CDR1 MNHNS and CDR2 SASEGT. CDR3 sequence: CASSDRGANQPQHF. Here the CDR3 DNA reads TGTGCCAGCAGTGACAGGGGCGCGAATCAGCCCCAGCATTTT.

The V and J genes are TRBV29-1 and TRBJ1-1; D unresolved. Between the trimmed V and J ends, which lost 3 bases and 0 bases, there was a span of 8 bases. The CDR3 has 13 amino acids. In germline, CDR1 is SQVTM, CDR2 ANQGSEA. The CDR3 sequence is CSVEGRMNTEAFF. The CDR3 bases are TGCAGCGTTGAGGGCCGTATGAACACTGAAGCTTTCTTT.

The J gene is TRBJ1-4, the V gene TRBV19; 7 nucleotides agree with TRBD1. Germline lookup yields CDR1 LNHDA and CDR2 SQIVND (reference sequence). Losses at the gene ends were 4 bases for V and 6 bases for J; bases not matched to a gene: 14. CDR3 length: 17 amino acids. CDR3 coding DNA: TGTGCCAGTAGTAGTCCTGTCGGGGGCAGGGGGTATGAAAAACTGTTTTTT. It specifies CASSSPVGGRGYEKLFF.

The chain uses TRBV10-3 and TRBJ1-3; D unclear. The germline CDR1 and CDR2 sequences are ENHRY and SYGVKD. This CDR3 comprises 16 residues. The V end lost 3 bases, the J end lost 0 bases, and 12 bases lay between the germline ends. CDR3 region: CAISDSMGVSGNTIYF. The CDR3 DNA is TGTGCCATCAGTGATTCGATGGGCGTCTCTGGAAACACCATATATTTT.

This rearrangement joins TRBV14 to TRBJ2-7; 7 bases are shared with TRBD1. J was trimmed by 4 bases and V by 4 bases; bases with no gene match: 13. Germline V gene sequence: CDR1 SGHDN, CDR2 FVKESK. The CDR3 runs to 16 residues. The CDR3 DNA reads TGTGCCAGCAGCCGACAGGGTAGTTGGGGATCTTACGAGCAGTACTTC. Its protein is CASSRQGSWGSYEQYF.

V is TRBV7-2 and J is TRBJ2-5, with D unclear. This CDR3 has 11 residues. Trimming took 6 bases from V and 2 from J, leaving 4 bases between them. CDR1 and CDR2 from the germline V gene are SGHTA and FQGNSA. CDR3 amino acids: CASSKQETQYF. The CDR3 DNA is TGTGCCAGCAGTAAACAAGAGACCCAGTACTTC.

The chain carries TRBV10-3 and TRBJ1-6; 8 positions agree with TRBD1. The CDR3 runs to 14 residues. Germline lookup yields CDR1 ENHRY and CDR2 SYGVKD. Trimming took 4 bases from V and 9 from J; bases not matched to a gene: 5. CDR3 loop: CAISATGAGSPLHF. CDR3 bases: TGTGCCATCAGTGCGACAGGGGCGGGTTCACCCCTCCACTTT.

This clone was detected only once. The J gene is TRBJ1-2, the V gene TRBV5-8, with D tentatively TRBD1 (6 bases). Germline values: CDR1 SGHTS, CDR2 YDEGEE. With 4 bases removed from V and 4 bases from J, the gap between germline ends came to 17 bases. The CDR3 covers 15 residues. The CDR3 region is CASSPHDRNVYGYTF. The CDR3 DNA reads TGTGCCAGCAGCCCGCACGACAGGAACGTCTATGGCTACACCTTC.

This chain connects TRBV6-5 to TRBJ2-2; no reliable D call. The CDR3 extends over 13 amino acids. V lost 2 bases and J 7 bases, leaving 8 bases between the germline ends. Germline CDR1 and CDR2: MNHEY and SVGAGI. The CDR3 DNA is TGTGCCAGCAGTTACCTATCCGACGGGGAGCTGTTTTTT. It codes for CASSYLSDGELFF.

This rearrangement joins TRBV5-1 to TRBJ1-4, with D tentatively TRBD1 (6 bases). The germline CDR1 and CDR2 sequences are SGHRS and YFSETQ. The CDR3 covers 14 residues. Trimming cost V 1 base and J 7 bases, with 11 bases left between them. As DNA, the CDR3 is TGCGCCAGCAGCTTGAGCACAGGGAGTGAAAAACTGTTTTTT. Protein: CASSLSTGSEKLFF. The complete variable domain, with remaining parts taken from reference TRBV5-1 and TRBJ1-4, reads KAGVTQTPRYLIKTRGQQVTLSCSPISGHRSVSWYQQTPGQGLQFLFEYFSETQRNKGNFPGRFSGRQFSNSRSEMNVSTLELGDSALYLCASSLSTGSEKLFFGSGTQLSVL.

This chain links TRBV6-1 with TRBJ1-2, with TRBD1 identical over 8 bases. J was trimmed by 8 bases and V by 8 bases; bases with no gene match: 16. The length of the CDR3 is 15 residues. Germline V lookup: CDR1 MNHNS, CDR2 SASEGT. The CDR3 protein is CASRGKVTGVGGYTF. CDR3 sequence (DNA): TGTGCCAGCCGGGGAAAGGTGACAGGGGTTGGGGGCTACACCTTC.